This T cell receptor (beta chain) derives from a study of blood T cell repertoires in COVID-19. About the research overall: COVID-19 samples, acute and convalescent, were from the United States, Italy and Spain. Sample material is recorded as cDNA or gDNA derived from T cells, B-cell-depleted T cells, or PBMCs.

The assay was immunoSEQ multiplex PCR, and TCRdb's table has in-frame clones only and misses some. In the table there are a few hundred thousand clones, 88% of which are singletons. Everyone who took part was about 18 to 90 years old, and they came from about two dozen US areas. Cohort assignment relied on participant-reported clinical history. This CDR3 spans 14 amino acids. With V trimmed by 10 bases and J by 3 bases, 9 bases remained unmatched. Germline CDR1 reads SGHAT; CDR2 reads FQNNGV. This clonotype originated in a woman aged 40 to 50 who had recovered from COVID-19. J is TRBJ2-7 and V is TRBV11-2, with 10 positions matching TRBD1. The sample was PBMCs or T cells enriched from blood (not recorded which). CDR3: CATELDRGLYEQYF. The CDR3 nucleotides read TGTGCCACCGAGCTCGACAGGGGGCTCTACGAGCAGTACTTC.